Listed below are T cell receptor beta chains from one sample, sequenced in a study of T cells in Graves' hyperthyroidism and ophthalmopathy. In TCRdb, the multiplex PCR reads were re-called with MiXCR into one record per CDR3 protein. This sample has under 800,000 distinct CDR3 sequences, with roughly 15% found just once. Sequenced input: blood. The source is a woman between 18 and 29 years old with Graves' hyperthyroidism. The conserved cysteine and the conserved F or W are not part of the CDR3 here.

. TRBV5-1 ASAEGGSYEQF
TRBJ2-3 TRBV20-1 RAREISTDTQY
TRBJ2-2 TRBV12-3/TRBV12-4 ASGFVTNTGELF
TRBJ2-7 TRBV6-1 ASSSPGLAGGYEQY
TRBJ1-1 TRBV18 ASSPMGGQNTEAF
TRBJ2-3 TRBV12-3/TRBV12-4 ASRLAGEGTQY
TRBJ2-7 TRBV2 ASQIFRYEQY
TRBJ2-7 TRBV5-1 ASSLAGGVYEQY
TRBJ2-6 TRBV5-5 ASLRSSGANVLT
TRBJ1-2 TRBV5-6 ASSPGGRLYGGYT
TRBJ2-7 TRBV29-1 SASEGEQY
TRBJ2-7 TRBV7-3 ASSFGSSSYEQY
TRBJ2-4 TRBV20-1 SLAGGGGKNIQY
TRBJ2-7 TRBV20-1 SARPGAAYEQY
TRBJ1-1 TRBV7-9 ASSLEGPGLWTEAF
TRBJ2-7 TRBV9 ASSGTSLVQY
TRBJ1-2 TRBV14 ASSQDGQAGYGYT
TRBJ1-2 TRBV12-3/TRBV12-4 ASSPTTGSNYGYT
TRBJ1-1 TRBV9 ASSLLAENTEAF
TRBJ2-7 TRBV12-3/TRBV12-4 ASSGRWTVASYEQY
TRBJ2-1 TRBV12-3/TRBV12-4 ASSLWLAGANEQF
TRBJ1-2 TRBV13 ASSLDRVNGYT
TRBJ2-1 TRBV20-1 SARPGTLDNEQF
TRBJ1-2 TRBV7-8 ASSEGRVPGRNYGYT
TRBJ1-5 TRBV2 ASTGAGQSNQPQH
TRBJ2-2 TRBV5-6 ASSFLQSAPTGELF
TRBJ2-1 TRBV3-1 ASSQLSLGGSYNEQF
TRBJ2-7 TRBV12-3/TRBV12-4 ASSSLRAMTSGTNYEQY
TRBJ2-3 TRBV3-1 ASSPNEGRSNTDTQY
TRBJ2-2 TRBV29-1 SVEVQGIGELF
TRBJ2-1 TRBV4-1 ASSQGRLDNNEQF
TRBJ2-7 TRBV4-3 ASSGTGDTHHYEQY